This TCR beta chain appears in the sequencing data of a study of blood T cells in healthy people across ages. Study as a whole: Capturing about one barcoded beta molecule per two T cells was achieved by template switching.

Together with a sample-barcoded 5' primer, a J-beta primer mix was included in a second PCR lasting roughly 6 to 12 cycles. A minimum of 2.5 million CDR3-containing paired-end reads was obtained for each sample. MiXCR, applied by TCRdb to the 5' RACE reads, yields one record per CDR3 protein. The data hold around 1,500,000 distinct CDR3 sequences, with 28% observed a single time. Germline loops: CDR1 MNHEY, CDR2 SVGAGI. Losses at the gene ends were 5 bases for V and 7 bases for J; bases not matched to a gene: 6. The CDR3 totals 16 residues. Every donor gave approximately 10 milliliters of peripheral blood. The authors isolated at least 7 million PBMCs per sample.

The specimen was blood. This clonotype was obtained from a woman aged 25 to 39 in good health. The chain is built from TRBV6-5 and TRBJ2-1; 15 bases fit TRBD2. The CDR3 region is CASSRTSGRARNEQFF. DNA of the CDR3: TGTGCCAGCAGTCGGACTAGCGGGAGGGCCCGAAATGAGCAGTTCTTC.